These 11 T cell receptor beta chains came from one sample sequenced in a study of shared clonotypes between healthy human individuals. Clones were sequenced by immunoSEQ multiplex PCR, and TCRdb holds only the in-frame ones, with some missing. The sample carries under 850,000 clones, 72% recorded once. Sequences were obtained from memory CD4+ T cells sorted from blood. The subset: CD45RA-negative fraction. These receptors originate from a woman in her twenties or thirties in good health.

This chain links TRBV27 with TRBJ2-1; unclear D gene. Looked up from germline, CDR1 is MNHEY and CDR2 is SMNVEV (reference sequence). V was cut by 5 bases and J by 2 bases, with 7 bases left in between. The length of the CDR3 is 13 residues. This chain's CDR3 is CASSAPPYNEQFF. In DNA form, the CDR3 reads TGTGCCAGCAGTGCCCCGCCCTACAATGAGCAGTTCTTC.

Of note for this clone: At the DNA level, this CDR3 is encoded by other sequences in the same sample as well. The chain joins TRBV28 to TRBJ1-4, with D possibly TRBD1 on 6 matching bases. The CDR3 totals 12 residues. With 6 bases removed from V and 8 bases from J, the gap between germline ends came to 10 bases. Per germline, CDR1 MDHEN and CDR2 SYDVKM. In DNA, the CDR3 is TGTGCCAGCAGCCGAGGGGGGGAAAAACTGTTTTTT. It specifies CASSRGGEKLFF.

The chain joins TRBV19 to TRBJ2-2; D is uncertain. V lost 5 bases, J lost 5 bases, and 12 bases lay in between. The germline CDR1 and CDR2 sequences are LNHDA and SQIVND (reference sequence). The CDR3 extends over 14 amino acids. The CDR3 loop is CASSADRYTGELFF. The CDR3, as DNA: TGTGCCAGTAGTGCCGACCGTTATACCGGGGAGCTGTTTTTT. Full variable domain (missing parts from reference TRBV19 and TRBJ2-2): DGGITQSPKYLFRKEGQNVTLSCEQNLNHDAMYWYRQDPGQGLRLIYYSQIVNDFQKGDIAEGYSVSREKKESFPLTVTSAQKNPTAFYLCASSADRYTGELFFGEGSRLTVL.

The chain joins TRBV10-2 to TRBJ2-7; 11 bases are a match to TRBD2. From germline, CDR1 is WSHSY and CDR2 SAAADI. J was trimmed by 7 bases and V by 2 bases; bases with no gene match: 7. CDR3 size: 15 residues. The CDR3: CASSEGGTSGPEQYF. CDR3 in DNA: TGCGCCAGCAGTGAGGGAGGGACTAGCGGTCCTGAGCAGTACTTC.

The chain links TRBV5-1 to TRBJ2-1, with a tentative D call TRBD1 (6 bases). The CDR3 has 17 amino acids. V was pared by 4 bases and J by 8 bases, with 25 bases between. Germline V gene data show CDR1 as SGHRS and CDR2 as YFSETQ. The CDR3 nucleotides are TGCGCCAGCAGCCTAATCTACGACAGGCAACCATTGGATGAGCAGTTCTTC. Its translation: CASSLIYDRQPLDEQFF.

V usage is TRBV7-9 and J usage is TRBJ2-2; 10 bases fit TRBD2. The V gene end was trimmed by 3 bases and the J gene end by 7 bases; junction bases not matched to a gene: 5. The CDR3 runs to 15 residues. Germline assignment: CDR1 SEHNR and CDR2 FQNEAQ (reference sequence). This CDR3 is CASSFSSGSRGELFF. DNA of the CDR3: TGTGCCAGCAGCTTCTCTAGCGGGAGTCGCGGGGAGCTGTTTTTT.

The chain carries TRBV18 and TRBJ1-1, with D perhaps TRBD1 (6 bases). This CDR3 comprises 16 residues. Germline CDR1 and CDR2: KGHSH and LQKENI. V was cut by 3 bases and J by 1 base, with 15 bases left in between. CDR3 protein: CASSPDLTGRNTEAFF. The DNA of the CDR3 is TGTGCCAGCTCACCGGATCTGACAGGAAGGAACACTGAAGCTTTCTTT.

About this clone: This sample includes further DNA sequences coding for the same CDR3. The J gene is TRBJ1-2, the V gene TRBV2; a possible D gene is TRBD1 (5 bases). The CDR3 sequence is 14 residues long. V shed 7 bases and J shed 0 bases, with 12 bases lying between them. Germline CDR1 is SNHLY and CDR2 is FYNNEI. The CDR3 spells CASTGRGANYGYTF. The CDR3 nucleotides are TGTGCCAGCACCGGAAGGGGAGCTAACTATGGCTACACCTTC.

This clone was found a few times. The gene calls are TRBV7-9 and TRBJ2-2; 13 bases match TRBD2. V shed 7 bases, J shed 7 bases, and the junction held 9 bases outside the gene matches. Germline loops: CDR1 SEHNR, CDR2 FQNEAQ (reference sequence). CDR3 length: 16 amino acids. CDR3 in DNA: TGTGCCAGCAACCTAGGGACTAGCGGGGTTCACGGGGAGCTGTTTTTT. Translating it yields CASNLGTSGVHGELFF.

The V and J genes are TRBV15 and TRBJ2-1; TRBD2 matches 7 bases. Germline CDR1 is LNHNV and CDR2 is YYDKDF (reference sequence). J lost 4 bases, V lost 1 base, and 7 bases had no gene match. This CDR3 comprises 16 residues. CDR3 DNA sequence: TGTGCCACCAGCAGAGGAGGAGGGAGGGGATACAATGAGCAGTTCTTC. This gives the protein CATSRGGGRGYNEQFF.

J is TRBJ1-3 and V is TRBV7-9; 7 bases match TRBD1. The CDR3 is 17 amino acids. The germline gives CDR1 SEHNR, CDR2 FQNEAQ (reference sequence). V trimming: 1 base; J trimming: 1 base; junction bases outside the gene matches: 7. CDR3 sequence reads: CASSLGDRLKSGNTIYF. The CDR3 nucleotides are TGTGCCAGCAGCTTAGGGGACAGACTAAAATCTGGAAACACCATATATTTT. The whole variable domain, filled in from reference TRBV7-9 and TRBJ1-3, reads DTGVSQNPRHKITKRGQNVTFRCDPISEHNRLYWYRQTLGQGPEFLTYFQNEAQLEKSRLLSDRFSAERPKGSFSTLEIQRTEQGDSAMYLCASSLGDRLKSGNTIYFGEGSWLTVV.